Below, 5 T cell receptor beta chains from the same sample are listed, as sequenced in a study of PD-1 blockade in classical Hodgkin lymphoma. Time point denoted: cycle 4 day 1 (C4D1), after 6 weeks of nivolumab. All trial patients relapsed after autologous stem cell transplantation. Researchers report purifying CD4+ T cells from thawed PBMCs by magnetic negative selection. The method was immunoSEQ multiplex PCR; TCRdb's version includes in-frame clones alone and lacks a portion of them. The sample yields roughly 30,000 clones, less than 85% seen once. Sequenced here: CD4+ T cells from blood, sampled before the fourth cycle of nivolumab. The receptors derive from a human donor with classical Hodgkin lymphoma.

The rearrangement links TRBV10-3 to TRBJ2-1, with 7 positions matching TRBD1. This CDR3 is 15 amino acids long. J lost 4 bases, V lost 4 bases, and 7 bases had no gene match. CDR1 is ENHRY and CDR2 is SYGVKD in the germline V gene. In DNA, the CDR3 is TGTGCCATCAGTGCCCGGGACAGCCTATACAATGAGCAGTTCTTC. This encodes CAISARDSLYNEQFF.

The gene calls are TRBV18 and TRBJ2-7; perhaps D is TRBD1 or TRBD2 (6 bases each). The germline CDR1 and CDR2 sequences are KGHSH and LQKENI. CDR3 length: 15 amino acids. V gave up 3 bases and J gave up 2 bases, with 14 bases separating them. CDR3: CASSPGGQTAYEQYF. In DNA, the CDR3 is TGTGCCAGCTCACCTGGGGGGCAGACGGCCTACGAGCAGTACTTC.

This clone was seen a few times. The rearrangement joins TRBV7-7 to TRBJ2-7, with D uncertain. Trimming removed 1 base from V and 4 bases from J, with 14 bases in between. The CDR3 has 15 residues. CDR1 and CDR2 (germline): SSHAT, FNYEAQ (reference sequence). The CDR3 DNA sequence: TGTGCCAGCAGCTTAGGTGAGTTGAGGCGATACGAGCAGTACTTC. Its protein is CASSLGELRRYEQYF.

This sequence joins TRBV6-6 and TRBJ2-7, with D perhaps matching TRBD1 or TRBD2 (5 bases each). Germline loops: CDR1 MNHNY, CDR2 SVGAGI (reference sequence). The germline V and J ends were trimmed by 9 bases and 1 base, with 16 bases remaining between them. The CDR3 is 14 amino acids. This chain's CDR3 is CASTVAGTSYEQYF. The DNA for the CDR3 is TGTGCCAGTACTGTCGCAGGGACGTCCTACGAGCAGTACTTC.

V gene TRBV28 combines with J gene TRBJ1-1, with D maybe TRBD1 (6 bases). The length of the CDR3 is 14 residues. Trimming left V 6 bases short and J 6 bases short, with 17 bases between. From germline, CDR1 is MDHEN and CDR2 SYDVKM. The CDR3 spells CASRSTGKHPEAFF. CDR3 DNA: TGTGCCAGCAGATCCACAGGGAAACATCCTGAAGCTTTCTTT.